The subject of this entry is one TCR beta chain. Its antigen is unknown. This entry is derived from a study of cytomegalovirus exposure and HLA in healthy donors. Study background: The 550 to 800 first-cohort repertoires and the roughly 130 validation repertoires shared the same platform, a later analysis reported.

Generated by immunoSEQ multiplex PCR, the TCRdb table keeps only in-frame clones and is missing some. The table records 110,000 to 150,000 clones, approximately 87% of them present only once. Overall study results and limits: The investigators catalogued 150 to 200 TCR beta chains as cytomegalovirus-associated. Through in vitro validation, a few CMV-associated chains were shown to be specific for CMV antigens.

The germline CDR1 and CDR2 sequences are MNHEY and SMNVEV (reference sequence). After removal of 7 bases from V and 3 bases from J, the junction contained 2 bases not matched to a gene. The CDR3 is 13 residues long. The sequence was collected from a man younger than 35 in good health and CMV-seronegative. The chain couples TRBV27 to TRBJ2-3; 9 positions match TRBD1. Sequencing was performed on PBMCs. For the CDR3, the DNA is TGTGCCAGCAAGGGGACAGGGACAGATACGCAGTATTTT. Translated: CASKGTGTDTQYF.